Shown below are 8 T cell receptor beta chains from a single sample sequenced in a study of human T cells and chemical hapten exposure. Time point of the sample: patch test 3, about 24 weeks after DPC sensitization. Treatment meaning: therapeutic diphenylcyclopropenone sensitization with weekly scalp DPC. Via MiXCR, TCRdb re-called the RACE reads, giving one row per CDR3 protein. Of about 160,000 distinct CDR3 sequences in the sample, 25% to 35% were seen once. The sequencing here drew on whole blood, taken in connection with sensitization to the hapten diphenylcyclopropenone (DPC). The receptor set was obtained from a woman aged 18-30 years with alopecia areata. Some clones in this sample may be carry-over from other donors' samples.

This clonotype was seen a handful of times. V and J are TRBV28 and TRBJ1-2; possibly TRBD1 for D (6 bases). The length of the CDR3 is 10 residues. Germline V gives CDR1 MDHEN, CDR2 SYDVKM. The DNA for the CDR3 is TGTATCGTGGGGGGGCAAGGCTACACCTTC. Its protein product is CIVGGQGYTF.

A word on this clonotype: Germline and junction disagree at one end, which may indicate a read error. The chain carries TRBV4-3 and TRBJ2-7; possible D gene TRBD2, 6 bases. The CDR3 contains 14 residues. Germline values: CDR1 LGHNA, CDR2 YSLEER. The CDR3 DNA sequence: TGTGCCAGCAGCCAGTTCAGACTAGTAGGCGAGCAGTACTTC. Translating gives CASSQFRLVGEQYF.

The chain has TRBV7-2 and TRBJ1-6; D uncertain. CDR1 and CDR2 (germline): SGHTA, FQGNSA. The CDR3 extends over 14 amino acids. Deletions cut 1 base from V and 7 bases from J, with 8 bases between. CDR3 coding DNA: TGTGCCAGCAGCTTAGGGCACTTCAATTCACCCCTCCACTTT. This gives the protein CASSLGHFNSPLHF.

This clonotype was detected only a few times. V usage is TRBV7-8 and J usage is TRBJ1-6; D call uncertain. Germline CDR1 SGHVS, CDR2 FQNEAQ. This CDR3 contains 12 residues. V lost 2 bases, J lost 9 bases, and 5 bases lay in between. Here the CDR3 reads CASSLSSSPLHF. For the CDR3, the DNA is TGTGCCAGCAGCTTAAGCAGTTCACCCCTCCACTTT.

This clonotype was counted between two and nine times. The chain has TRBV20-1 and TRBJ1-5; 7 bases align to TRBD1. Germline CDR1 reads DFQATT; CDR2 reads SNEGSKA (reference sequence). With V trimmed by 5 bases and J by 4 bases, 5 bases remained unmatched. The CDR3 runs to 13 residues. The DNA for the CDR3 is TGCAGTGCTCCAGGGGGAGCAAATCAGCCCCAGCATTTT. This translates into CSAPGGANQPQHF.

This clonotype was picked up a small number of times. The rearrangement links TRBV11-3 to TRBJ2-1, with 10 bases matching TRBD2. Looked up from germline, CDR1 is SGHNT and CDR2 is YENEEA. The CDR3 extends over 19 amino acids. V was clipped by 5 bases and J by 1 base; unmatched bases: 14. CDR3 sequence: CASSLVVALAGASYNEQFF. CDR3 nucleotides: TGTGCCAGCAGCCTTGTCGTGGCCCTAGCGGGGGCTTCCTACAATGAGCAGTTCTTC.

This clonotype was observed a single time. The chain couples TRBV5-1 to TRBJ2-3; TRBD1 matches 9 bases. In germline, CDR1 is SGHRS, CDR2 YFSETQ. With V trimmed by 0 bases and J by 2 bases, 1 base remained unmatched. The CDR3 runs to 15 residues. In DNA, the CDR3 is TGCGCCAGCAGCTTGGGGGACAGGGCCACAGATACGCAGTATTTT. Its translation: CASSLGDRATDTQYF.

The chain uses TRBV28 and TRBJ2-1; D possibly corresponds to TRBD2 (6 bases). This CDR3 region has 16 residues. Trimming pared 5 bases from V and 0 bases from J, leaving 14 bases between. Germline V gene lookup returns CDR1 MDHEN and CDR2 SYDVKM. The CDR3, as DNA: TGTGCCAGCAGTCCGACGGACTACCGCTCCTACAATGAGCAGTTCTTC. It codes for CASSPTDYRSYNEQFF.